This is a list of T cell receptor beta chains from one sample in a study of shared clonotypes between healthy human individuals. Sequencing was performed with immunoSEQ multiplex PCR; in TCRdb, only in-frame clones are kept and a portion is missing. The data hold about 960,000 clones, with 60% to 85% observed a single time. The sequenced sample was memory CD4+ T cells sorted from blood. The receptors come from a man aged 18 to 35 in good health. The CDR3 runs from the conserved cysteine through the conserved F or W. The D gene is left open where the match is weak. Clone size is given for some rows only: seen once, a few or many times, or a class if the clone is expanded.

.,TRBV19,TRBJ1-1,few,TGTGCCAGTAGCGACGTCAGGGGTGGTTTGGCTTTCTTT,CASSDVRGGLAFF
.,TRBV11-2,TRBJ2-7,many,TGTGCCAGCAGCTTAGTTGGTTACGAGCAGTACTTC,CASSLVGYEQYF
.,TRBV6-4,TRBJ1-3,.,TGTGCCAGCAGTCCCTCCGGGCCGCGTCCAGGAAACACCATATATTTT,CASSPSGPRPGNTIYF
.,TRBV27,TRBJ1-2,.,TGTGCCAGCAGCCCCACCGGGGGAGGGAGCTATGGCTACACCTTC,CASSPTGGGSYGYTF
TRBD1,TRBV28,TRBJ2-1,.,TGTGCCAGCAGTTTCTGGGGACAGGGAGGGTCCTACAATGAGCAGTTCTTC,CASSFWGQGGSYNEQFF
.,TRBV6-1,TRBJ2-3,few,TGTGCCAGCACCTTGACAGCCACCAGGGCGGATACGCAGTATTTT,CASTLTATRADTQYF
TRBD1,TRBV6-1,TRBJ2-2,.,TGTGCCAGCGGGACAGGGAGGTGGAACACCGGGGAGCTGTTTTTT,CASGTGRWNTGELFF
TRBD1,TRBV6-6,TRBJ1-1,.,TGTGCCAGCCGGGACAGGGGAAATCTAGGCACTGAAGCTTTCTTT,CASRDRGNLGTEAFF
.,TRBV19,TRBJ1-5,.,TGTGCCAGTAGTATAACAGGTCCCAATCAGCCCCAGCATTTT,CASSITGPNQPQHF
.,TRBV4-1,TRBJ1-1,.,TGCGCCAGCAGCCTGCAAGGCCCGGAGGGAGAAGCTTTCTTT,CASSLQGPEGEAFF
.,TRBV18,TRBJ1-3,.,TGTGCCAGCTCACAAGGGGTATCTGGAAACACCATATATTTT,CASSQGVSGNTIYF
.,TRBV6-5,TRBJ2-3,.,TGTGCCAGCAGTTGGCGACAGGGCACAGATACGCAGTATTTT,CASSWRQGTDTQYF